This record concerns one T cell receptor beta chain sequence. Its antigen is unknown. At least 5.5 micrograms of total RNA were extracted per sample. This sample is drawn from a study of blood T cells in healthy people across ages. Study-wide results and limits: The unknown donor CMV status may have confounded expanded clonotype changes.

Primers used in a second PCR of about 7 to 12 cycles were a sample-barcoded 5' primer and a J-beta primer mix. A tag from a template-switch adaptor with 12 random nucleotides marked each cDNA molecule. MiXCR, applied by TCRdb to the 5' RACE reads, yields one record per CDR3 protein. The profile shows over a million distinct CDR3 sequences, less than 25% of them singletons. The V end was cut by 7 bases, the J end by 4 bases, with 16 bases between. The CDR3 contains 14 residues. These data were likewise used in another study, on T cells of mothers and their children. That work states: Per child, roughly 3 million TCR beta CDR3 reads were obtained, against over 8 million per mother.

The sequenced sample was blood. The J gene is TRBJ1-2, the V gene TRBV12-3 or TRBV12-4, with a tentative D call TRBD1 (5 bases). This receptor was taken from a girl between 2 and 10 years old in good health. CDR3 in amino acids: CASTSFDSSYGYTF. CDR3 coding DNA: TGTGCCAGCACCTCGTTCGACAGTTCCTATGGCTACACCTTC.